The clone carrying this T cell receptor beta chain appeared many times. Its antigen is currently unknown. Graves' hyperthyroidism is called stable when ophthalmopathy does not progress within 18 months. PBMCs were obtained from 10 ml fresh peripheral blood. The J segment lost 6 bases and the V segment lost 6 bases, leaving 2 bases of the junction unmatched. Germline loops: CDR1 LNHDA, CDR2 SQIVND (reference sequence). This CDR3 is 13 amino acids long. Amplified TCR beta CDR3 regions derived from RNA transcripts. An initial round of RT-PCR targeting the TCR CDR3 relied on the HTBI primer set. TCRdb redid the calling of the multiplex PCR reads with MiXCR, one entry per CDR3 protein. The sample lists around 690,000 distinct CDR3 sequences; roughly 17% were seen once. This sample stems from a study of T cells in Graves' hyperthyroidism and ophthalmopathy. Study-wide results and caveats: Among clonotypes expanded in thyroid above 0.001, most were also found in blood.

This TCR was sampled from a man in his fifties with Graves' hyperthyroidism. Material for sequencing was blood. The rearrangement joins TRBV19 to TRBJ1-5; the match to TRBD1 covers 10 bases. CDR3 region: CASSRQGAQPQHF. The CDR3 nucleotides are TGTGCCAGTAGCCGACAGGGGGCTCAGCCCCAGCATTTT.